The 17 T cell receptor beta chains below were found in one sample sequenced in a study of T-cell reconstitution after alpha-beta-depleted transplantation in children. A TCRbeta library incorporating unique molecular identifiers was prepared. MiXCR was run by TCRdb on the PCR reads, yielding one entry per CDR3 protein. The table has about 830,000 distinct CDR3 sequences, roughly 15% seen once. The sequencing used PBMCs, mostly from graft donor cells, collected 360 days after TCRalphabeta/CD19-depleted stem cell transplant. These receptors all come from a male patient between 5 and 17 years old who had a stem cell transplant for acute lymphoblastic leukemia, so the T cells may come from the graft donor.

CDR3 residues: CASSPFQGDTEAFF. CDR3 nucleotide sequence: TGTGCCAGCAGCCCATTCCAGGGCGACACTGAAGCTTTCTTT. The rearrangement links TRBV5-5 to TRBJ1-1; a weak D match, TRBD1 (5 bases). The V end was cut by 4 bases, the J end by 3 bases, with 13 bases between. Germline V gene lookup returns CDR1 SGHKS and CDR2 YYEKEE (reference sequence). The length of the CDR3 is 14 residues.

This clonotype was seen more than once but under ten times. The chain's CDR3 is CASSLIPASGGWNEQFF. Written as DNA, the CDR3 is TGTGCCAGCAGCTTAATCCCCGCAAGCGGGGGGTGGAATGAGCAGTTCTTC. The gene calls are TRBV7-3 and TRBJ2-1; 9 bases line up with TRBD2. Losses at the gene ends were 1 base for V and 7 bases for J; bases not matched to a gene: 11. The CDR3 is 17 amino acids. Germline loops: CDR1 SGHTA, CDR2 FQGTGA. Filled out from reference TRBV7-3 and TRBJ2-1, the complete variable domain reads GAGVSQTPSNKVTEKGKYVELRCDPISGHTALYWYRQSLGQGPEFLIYFQGTGAADDSGLPNDRFFAVRPEGSVSTLKIQRTERGDSAVYLCASSLIPASGGWNEQFFGPGTRLTVL.

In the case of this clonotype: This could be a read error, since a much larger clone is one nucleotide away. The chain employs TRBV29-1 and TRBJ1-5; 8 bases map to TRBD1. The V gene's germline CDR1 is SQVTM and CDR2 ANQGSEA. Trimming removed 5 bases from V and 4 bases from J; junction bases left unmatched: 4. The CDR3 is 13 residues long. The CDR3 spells CSVPQGANQPQHF. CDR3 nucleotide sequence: TGCAGCGTTCCGCAGGGGGCTAATCAGCCCCAGCATTTT.

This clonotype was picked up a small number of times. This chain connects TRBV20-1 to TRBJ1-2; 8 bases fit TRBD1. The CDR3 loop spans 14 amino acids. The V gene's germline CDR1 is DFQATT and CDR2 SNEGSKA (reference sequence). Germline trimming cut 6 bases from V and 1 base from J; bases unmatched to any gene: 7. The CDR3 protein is CSAAGQGLNYGYTF. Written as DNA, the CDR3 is TGCAGTGCCGCCGGACAGGGCCTTAACTATGGCTACACCTTC.

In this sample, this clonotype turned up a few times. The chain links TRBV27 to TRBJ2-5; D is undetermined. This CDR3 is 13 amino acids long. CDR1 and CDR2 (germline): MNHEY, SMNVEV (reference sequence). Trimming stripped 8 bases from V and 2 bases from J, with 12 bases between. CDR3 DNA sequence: TGTGCCAGCGCCCTGGGTAGGCAAGAGACCCAGTACTTC. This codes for CASALGRQETQYF.

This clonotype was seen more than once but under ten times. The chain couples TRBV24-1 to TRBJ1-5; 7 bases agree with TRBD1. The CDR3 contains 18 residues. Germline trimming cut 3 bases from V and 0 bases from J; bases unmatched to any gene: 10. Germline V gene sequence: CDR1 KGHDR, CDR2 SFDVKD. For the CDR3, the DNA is TGTGCCACCAGTGATCTAGACAGGGTGGAATATAGCAATCAGCCCCAGCATTTT. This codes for CATSDLDRVEYSNQPQHF.

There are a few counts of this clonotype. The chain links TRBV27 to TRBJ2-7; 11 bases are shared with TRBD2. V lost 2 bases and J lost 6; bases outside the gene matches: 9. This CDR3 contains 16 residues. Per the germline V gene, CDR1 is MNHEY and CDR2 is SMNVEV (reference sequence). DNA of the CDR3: TGTGCCAGCAGTTTAACCCGACTAGCGGGAAAGTTCGAGCAGTACTTC. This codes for CASSLTRLAGKFEQYF.

The CDR3 nucleotides read TGCGCCAGCAGCTCCAACGGAGGCCAGCCCCAGCATTTT. It encodes CASSSNGGQPQHF. V gene TRBV4-1 combines with J gene TRBJ1-5; D not certain. The V end lost 5 bases, the J end lost 7 bases, and 12 bases lay between the germline ends. Per the germline V gene, CDR1 is MGHRA and CDR2 is YSYEKL. The CDR3 covers 13 residues.

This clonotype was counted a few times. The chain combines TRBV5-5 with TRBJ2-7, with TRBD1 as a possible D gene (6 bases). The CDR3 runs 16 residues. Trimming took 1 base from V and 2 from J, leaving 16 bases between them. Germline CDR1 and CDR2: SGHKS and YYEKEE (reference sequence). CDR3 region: CASSLRWTAAPYEQYF. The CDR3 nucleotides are TGTGCCAGCAGCTTGCGTTGGACAGCAGCCCCCTACGAGCAGTACTTC.

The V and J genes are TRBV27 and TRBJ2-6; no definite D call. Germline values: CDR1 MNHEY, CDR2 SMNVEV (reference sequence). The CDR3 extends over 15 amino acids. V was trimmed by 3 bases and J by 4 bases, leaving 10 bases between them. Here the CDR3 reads CASSFSIPGANVLTF. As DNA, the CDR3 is TGTGCCAGCAGTTTCAGTATCCCCGGGGCCAACGTCCTGACTTTC.

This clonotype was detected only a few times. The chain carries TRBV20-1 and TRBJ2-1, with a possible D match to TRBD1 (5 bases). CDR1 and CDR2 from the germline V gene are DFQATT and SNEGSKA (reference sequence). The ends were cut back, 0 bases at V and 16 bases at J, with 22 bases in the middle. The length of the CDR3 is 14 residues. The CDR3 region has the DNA TGCAGTGCTAGAGAGAATAGGCTCTGGGCAGGGAAATTCTTC. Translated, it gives CSARENRLWAGKFF.

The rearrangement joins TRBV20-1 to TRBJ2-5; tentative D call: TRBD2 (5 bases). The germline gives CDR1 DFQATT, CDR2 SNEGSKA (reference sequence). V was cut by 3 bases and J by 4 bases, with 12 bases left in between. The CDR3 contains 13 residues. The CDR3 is CSARFRGGETQYF. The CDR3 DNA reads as TGCAGTGCTAGGTTCAGAGGAGGAGAGACCCAGTACTTC.

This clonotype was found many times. The CDR3 DNA reads TGTGCCAGCAGTTTAGGGGGCCTGGCAGGGCTCCAAGAGACCCAGTACTTC. Translation gives CASSLGGLAGLQETQYF. This chain connects TRBV28 to TRBJ2-5; weak D call: TRBD1 (6 bases). V lost 2 bases to trimming and J lost 1 base, with 17 bases between them. Germline-derived CDR1 and CDR2 are MDHEN and SYDVKM. The length of the CDR3 is 17 residues.

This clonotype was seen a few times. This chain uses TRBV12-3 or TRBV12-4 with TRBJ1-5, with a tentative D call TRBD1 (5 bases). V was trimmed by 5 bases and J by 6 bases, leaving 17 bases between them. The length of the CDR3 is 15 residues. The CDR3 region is CASSHRWGQAQPQHF. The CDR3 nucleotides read TGTGCCAGCAGTCACCGTTGGGGCCAAGCTCAGCCCCAGCATTTT.

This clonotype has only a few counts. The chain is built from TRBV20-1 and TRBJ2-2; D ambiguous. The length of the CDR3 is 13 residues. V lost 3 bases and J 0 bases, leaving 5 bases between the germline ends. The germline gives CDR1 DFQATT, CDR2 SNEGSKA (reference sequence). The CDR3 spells CSASIANTGELFF. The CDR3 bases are TGCAGTGCTAGTATAGCGAACACCGGGGAGCTGTTTTTT.

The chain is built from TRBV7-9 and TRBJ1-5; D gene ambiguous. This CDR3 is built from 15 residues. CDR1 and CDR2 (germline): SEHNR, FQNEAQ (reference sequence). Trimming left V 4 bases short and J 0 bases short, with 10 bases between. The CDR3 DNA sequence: TGTGCCAGCAGCTCCCCACCGTATAGCAATCAGCCCCAGCATTTT. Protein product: CASSSPPYSNQPQHF.

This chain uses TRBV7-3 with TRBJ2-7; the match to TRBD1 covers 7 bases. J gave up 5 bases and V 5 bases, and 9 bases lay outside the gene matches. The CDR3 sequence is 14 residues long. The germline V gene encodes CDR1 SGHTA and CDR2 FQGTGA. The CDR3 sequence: CASSRDRQRNEQYF. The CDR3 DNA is TGTGCCAGCAGCCGGGACAGACAAAGGAACGAGCAGTACTTC.